The source of this TCR beta chain is a study of blood T cell repertoires in COVID-19. In the original workflow: The assay estimated nucleated cells by amplifying reference gene primers. TCRdb's copy holds only in-frame clones and misses some; the assay was immunoSEQ multiplex PCR. The V and J calls and clone size are taken from that table; D and trimming were inferred from the DNA. The sample has fewer than 250,000 clones; approximately 81% are singletons. The CDR3 is 17 residues long. V gave up 5 bases and J gave up 2 bases, with 19 bases separating them. In germline, CDR1 is MNHEY, CDR2 SMNVEV (reference sequence). A single count supports this clone.

Sequences were obtained from peripheral blood. This TCR was recovered from a woman aged 80 or over with acute or convalescent COVID-19. The chain is built from TRBV27 and TRBJ1-3; D unclear. The CDR3 nucleotides read TGTGCCAGCAGTCCGGGATGGCCGGGTTTGGCTGGAAACACCATATATTTT. Translated: CASSPGWPGLAGNTIYF.